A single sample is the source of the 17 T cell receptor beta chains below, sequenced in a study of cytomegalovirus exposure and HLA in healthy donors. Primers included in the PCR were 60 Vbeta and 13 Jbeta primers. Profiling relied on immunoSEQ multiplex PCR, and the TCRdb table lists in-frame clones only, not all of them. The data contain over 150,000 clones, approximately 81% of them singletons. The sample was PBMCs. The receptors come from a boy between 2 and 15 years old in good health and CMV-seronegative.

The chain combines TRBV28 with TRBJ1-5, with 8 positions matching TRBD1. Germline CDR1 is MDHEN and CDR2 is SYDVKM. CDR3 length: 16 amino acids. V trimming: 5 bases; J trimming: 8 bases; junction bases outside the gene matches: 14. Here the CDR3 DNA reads TGTGCCAGCAGTAACTCCCTAGGACAGGGAGGTGAGCCCCAGCATTTT. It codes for CASSNSLGQGGEPQHF.

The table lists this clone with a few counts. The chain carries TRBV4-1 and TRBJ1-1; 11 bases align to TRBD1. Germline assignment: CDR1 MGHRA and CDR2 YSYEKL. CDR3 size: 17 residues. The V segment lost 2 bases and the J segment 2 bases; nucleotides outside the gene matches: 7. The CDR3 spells CASSQLGTGGFNTEAFF. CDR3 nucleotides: TGCGCCAGCAGCCAACTCGGGACAGGGGGATTCAACACTGAAGCTTTCTTT.

The CDR3 DNA is TGCGCCAGCAGTGAGACTAGCGCGCGTTCGGAGCAGTACTTC. The encoded protein is CASSETSARSEQYF. V gene TRBV10-2 combines with J gene TRBJ2-7, with TRBD2 matching 7 bases. Losses at the gene ends were 2 bases for V and 7 bases for J; bases not matched to a gene: 8. The germline V gene encodes CDR1 WSHSY and CDR2 SAAADI. This CDR3 comprises 14 residues.

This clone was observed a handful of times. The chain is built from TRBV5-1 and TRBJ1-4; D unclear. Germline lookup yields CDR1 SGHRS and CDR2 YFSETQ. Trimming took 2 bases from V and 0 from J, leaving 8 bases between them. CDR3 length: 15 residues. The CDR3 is CASSFAGATNEKLFF. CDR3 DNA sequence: TGCGCCAGCAGCTTCGCCGGGGCAACTAATGAAAAACTGTTTTTT.

This chain's CDR3 is CASSSPLAGAETQYF. CDR3 coding DNA: TGCGCCAGCAGCTCCCCTCTAGCGGGAGCGGAGACCCAGTACTTC. The chain couples TRBV5-1 to TRBJ2-5; 10 nucleotides align to TRBD2. Losses at the gene ends were 3 bases for V and 5 bases for J; bases not matched to a gene: 7. This CDR3 contains 15 residues. Germline V lookup: CDR1 SGHRS, CDR2 YFSETQ.

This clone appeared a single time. The DNA for the CDR3 is TGTGCCAGCAGTCCGGCCTGGGGGGGCACCGGGGAGCTGTTTTTT. Its protein is CASSPAWGGTGELFF. The J gene is TRBJ2-2, the V gene TRBV27; the match to TRBD2 covers 7 bases. The V gene's germline CDR1 is MNHEY and CDR2 SMNVEV (reference sequence). CDR3 length: 15 residues. The ends lost 5 bases at V and 4 bases at J; junction bases unmatched: 7.

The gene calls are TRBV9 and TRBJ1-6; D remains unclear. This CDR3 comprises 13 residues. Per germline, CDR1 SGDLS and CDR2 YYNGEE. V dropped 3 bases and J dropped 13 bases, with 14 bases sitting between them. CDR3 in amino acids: CASSAHRESPLHF. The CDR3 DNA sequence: TGTGCCAGCAGCGCGCATCGCGAATCGCCCCTCCACTTT.

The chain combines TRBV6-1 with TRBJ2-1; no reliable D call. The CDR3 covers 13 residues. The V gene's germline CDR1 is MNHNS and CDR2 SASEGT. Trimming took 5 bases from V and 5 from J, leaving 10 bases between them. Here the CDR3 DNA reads TGTGCCAGCAGTTCGGAGATCCACAATGAGCAGTTCTTC. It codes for CASSSEIHNEQFF.

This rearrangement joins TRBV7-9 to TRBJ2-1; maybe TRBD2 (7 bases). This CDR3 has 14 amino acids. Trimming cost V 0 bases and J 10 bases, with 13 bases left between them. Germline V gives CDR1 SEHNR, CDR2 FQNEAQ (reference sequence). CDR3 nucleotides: TGTGCCAGCAGCTTAGCGGGGGGGCCGAGAGAGCAGTTCTTC. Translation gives CASSLAGGPREQFF.

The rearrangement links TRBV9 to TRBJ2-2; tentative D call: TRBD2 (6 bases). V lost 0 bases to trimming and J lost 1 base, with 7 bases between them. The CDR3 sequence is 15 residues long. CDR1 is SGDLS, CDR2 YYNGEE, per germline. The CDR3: CASSVVGGNTGELFF. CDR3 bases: TGTGCCAGCAGCGTAGTCGGGGGGAACACCGGGGAGCTGTTTTTT.

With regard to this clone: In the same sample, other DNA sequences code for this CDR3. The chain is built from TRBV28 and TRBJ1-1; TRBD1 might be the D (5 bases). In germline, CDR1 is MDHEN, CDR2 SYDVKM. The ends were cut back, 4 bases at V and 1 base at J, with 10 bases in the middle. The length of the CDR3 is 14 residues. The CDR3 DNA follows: TGTGCCAGCAGTTCCGGGGGTCCGAACACTGAAGCTTTCTTT. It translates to CASSSGGPNTEAFF.

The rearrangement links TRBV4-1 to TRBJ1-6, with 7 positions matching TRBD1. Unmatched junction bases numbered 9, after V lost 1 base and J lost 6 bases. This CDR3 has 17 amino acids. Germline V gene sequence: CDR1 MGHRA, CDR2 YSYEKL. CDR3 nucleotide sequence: TGCGCCAGCAGCCAAGGCCGCGCTAGGGGGCGTAATTCACCCCTCCACTTT. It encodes CASSQGRARGRNSPLHF.

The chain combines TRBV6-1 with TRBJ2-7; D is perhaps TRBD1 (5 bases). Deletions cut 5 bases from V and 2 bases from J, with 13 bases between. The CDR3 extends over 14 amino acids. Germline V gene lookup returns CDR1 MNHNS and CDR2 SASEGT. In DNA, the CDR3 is TGTGCCAGCAGTCGGCAGGGCGTTACCTACGAGCAGTACTTC. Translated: CASSRQGVTYEQYF.

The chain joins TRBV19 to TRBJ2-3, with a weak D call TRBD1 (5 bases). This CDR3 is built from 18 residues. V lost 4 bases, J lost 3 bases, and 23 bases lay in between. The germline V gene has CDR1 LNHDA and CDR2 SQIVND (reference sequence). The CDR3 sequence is CASSKTLLRVIQTDTQYF. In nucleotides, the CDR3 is TGTGCCAGTAGTAAAACACTCCTCAGGGTGATACAGACAGATACGCAGTATTTT. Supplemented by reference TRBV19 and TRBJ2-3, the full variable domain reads DGGITQSPKYLFRKEGQNVTLSCEQNLNHDAMYWYRQDPGQGLRLIYYSQIVNDFQKGDIAEGYSVSREKKESFPLTVTSAQKNPTAFYLCASSKTLLRVIQTDTQYFGPGTRLTVL.

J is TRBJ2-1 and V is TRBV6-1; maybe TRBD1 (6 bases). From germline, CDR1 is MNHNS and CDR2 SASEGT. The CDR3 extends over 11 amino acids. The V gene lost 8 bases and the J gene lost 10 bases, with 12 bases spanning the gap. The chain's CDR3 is CASFYRVEQFF. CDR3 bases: TGTGCCAGCTTTTACAGGGTGGAGCAGTTCTTC.

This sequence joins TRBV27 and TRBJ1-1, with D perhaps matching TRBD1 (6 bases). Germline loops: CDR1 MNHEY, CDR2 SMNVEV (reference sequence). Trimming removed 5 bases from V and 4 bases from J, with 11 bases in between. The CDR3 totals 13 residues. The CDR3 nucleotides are TGTGCCAGCAGTCCCGGACAGTCCACTGAAGCTTTCTTT. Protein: CASSPGQSTEAFF.

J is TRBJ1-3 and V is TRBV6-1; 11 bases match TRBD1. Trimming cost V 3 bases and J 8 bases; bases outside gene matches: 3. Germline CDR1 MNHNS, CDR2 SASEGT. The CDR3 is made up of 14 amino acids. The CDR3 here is CASSDLGQGDTIYF. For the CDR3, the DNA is TGTGCCAGCAGTGACCTGGGACAGGGGGACACCATATATTTT.